This T cell receptor (beta chain) was sequenced for a study of control samples from healthy donors and cancer patients. CDR1 is MNHEY and CDR2 is SMNVEV in the germline V gene (reference sequence). This CDR3 contains 15 residues. The V gene lost 1 base and the J gene lost 5 bases, with 12 bases spanning the gap. Profiling relied on immunoSEQ multiplex PCR, and the TCRdb table lists in-frame clones only, not all of them. The sample holds some 150,000 clones; 93% are singletons and the top ten take 2% to 2.5%. The sequence derives from a man in his forties or fifties in good health. The chain combines TRBV27 with TRBJ2-1; the D call may be TRBD1 or TRBD2 (5 bases each). Sequencing was done on a sample of blood. This CDR3 is CASSLLGELHNEQFF. The CDR3 bases are TGTGCCAGCAGTTTATTAGGGGAGCTTCACAATGAGCAGTTCTTC.